This is a list of T cell receptor beta chains from one sample in a study of beta chain features in type 1 diabetes. Produced via immunoSEQ multiplex PCR; TCRdb's table is partial and in-frame only. The table lists roughly 150,000 clones, roughly 63% of them singletons, with under 0.1% in the top ten. Sequenced sample: naive CD4+ T cells from blood. These TCRs come from a man between 25 and 39 years old with type 1 diabetes. Both conserved end residues are part of each CDR3. Each record gives: J gene, D gene, V gene, clone size, CDR3 DNA, CDR3 protein. A D gene is named only where the DNA matches it firmly. Where a row states a size, it is once, few, many or the class of an expanded clone; other rows omit it.

TRBJ2-7 | TRBD1 | TRBV29-1 | NA | TGCAGCGTTAGTGGGACAGGGCTTTACGAGCAGTACTTC | CSVSGTGLYEQYF
TRBJ2-4 | NA | TRBV20-1 | NA | TGCAGTGCTAGAGGGCCAAACATTCAGTACTTC | CSARGPNIQYF
TRBJ2-1 | TRBD2 | TRBV30 | NA | TGTGCCTGGAGTGTTGGGCTAGCGGGGTTGGAGGAGCAGTTCTTC | CAWSVGLAGLEEQFF
TRBJ1-1 | NA | TRBV6-5 | NA | TGTGCCAGCAGTCGGCCTCAGGGGCAAGGAGCTTTCTTT | CASSRPQGQGAFF
TRBJ2-5 | NA | TRBV29-1 | NA | TGCAGCGTTGAAACGGGCGGCGGTAACCTGGAGACCCAGTACTTC | CSVETGGGNLETQYF
TRBJ2-1 | NA | TRBV7-2 | NA | TGTGCCAGCAGCCTTTATGGGGCCTCCAATGAGCAGTTCTTC | CASSLYGASNEQFF
TRBJ1-4 | NA | TRBV20-1 | few | TGCAGTGCTAGAGCTAATGAAAAACTGTTTTTT | CSARANEKLFF
TRBJ2-1 | NA | TRBV5-1 | once | TGCGCCAGCAGCGTGGGGTACCCCAATGAGCAGTTCTTC | CASSVGYPNEQFF
TRBJ2-1 | TRBD2 | TRBV7-2 | few | TGTGCCAGCAGTCCGATACTAGCGGGGGGATACAATGAGCAGTTCTTC | CASSPILAGGYNEQFF
TRBJ2-3 | TRBD1 | TRBV10-2 | NA | TGCGCCAGTCGACAGGGCGGCACAGATACGCAGTATTTT | CASRQGGTDTQYF
TRBJ1-2 | NA | TRBV29-1 | NA | TGCAGCGTTGAGGGAGTTCGGGGCGTAAGGGATGGCTACACCTTC | CSVEGVRGVRDGYTF
TRBJ1-5 | NA | TRBV2 | NA | TGTGCCAGCAGTGTGAATGGAGATGTGTTTAGTTATCAGCCCCAGCATTTT | CASSVNGDVFSYQPQHF
TRBJ2-5 | NA | TRBV6-5 | NA | TGTGCCAGCAGTACCTCTCGTGAGACCCAGTACTTC | CASSTSRETQYF
TRBJ2-2 | TRBD1 | TRBV6-5 | NA | TGTGCCAGCAGTTGGGACAGGGACACCGGGGAGCTGTTTTTT | CASSWDRDTGELFF
TRBJ2-5 | NA | TRBV23-1 | few | TGCGCCAGCAGTCCCGAGACCCAGTACTTC | CASSPETQYF
TRBJ2-3 | NA | TRBV1 | NA | TGCACCAGCAGCCAACTAGCGGGCACAGATACGCAGTATTTT | CTSSQLAGTDTQYF
TRBJ2-3 | TRBD1 | TRBV7-9 | NA | TGTGCCAGCAGCCGGACAGGGGGCTGGTATTTT | CASSRTGGWYF
TRBJ2-5 | NA | TRBV5-1 | NA | TGCGCCAGCTGGACTCCCGCGGGGAAGGGGGCAAGCCAAGAGACCCAGTACTTC | CASWTPAGKGASQETQYF
TRBJ1-2 | NA | TRBV7-9 | once | TGTGCCAGCAGCGAAGGCCTGGATGGCTACACCTTC | CASSEGLDGYTF
TRBJ1-3 | TRBD1 | TRBV9 | NA | TGTGCCAGCAGTGCTCGGGGACAGGCCTCTGGAAACACCATATATTTT | CASSARGQASGNTIYF
TRBJ2-6 | TRBD1 | TRBV2 | few | TGTGCCAGCAGTGGACAGGGGTACTCTGGGGCCAACGTCCTGACTTTC | CASSGQGYSGANVLTF
TRBJ1-5 | NA | TRBV7-9 | NA | TGTGCCAGCAGCCCCCGGGATATGCATCAGCCCCAGCATTTT | CASSPRDMHQPQHF
TRBJ2-1 | TRBD2 | TRBV28 | NA | TGTGCCAGCAGCTACACTAGCGGGGGGGCAAATGAGCAGTTCTTC | CASSYTSGGANEQFF
TRBJ1-5 | TRBD1 | TRBV2 | NA | TGTGCCAGCAGTGAATGGACAGGTTGGGAACAGCCCCAGCATTTT | CASSEWTGWEQPQHF
TRBJ2-4 | NA | TRBV29-1 | NA | TGCAGCGTTCTTGACGGTATAAAAAACATTCAGTACTTC | CSVLDGIKNIQYF
TRBJ2-5 | TRBD1 | TRBV11-2 | NA | TGTGCCAGCAGCTTAGATCGATGGGACAGGGGGCCCCAAGAGACCCAGTACTTC | CASSLDRWDRGPQETQYF
TRBJ2-1 | TRBD2 | TRBV4-1 | NA | TGCGCCAGCAGCCAGGACGACCGGACTAGCTACAATGAGCAGTTCTTC | CASSQDDRTSYNEQFF
TRBJ2-1 | NA | TRBV4-1 | NA | TGCGCCAGCAGCCATTCTCTAGCGTCTGAGCAGTTCTTC | CASSHSLASEQFF
TRBJ2-5 | NA | TRBV21-1 | NA | TGTGCCAGCATCCGCTCCGGGACAGATTCTTTAACCCAGTACTTC | CASIRSGTDSLTQYF
TRBJ2-3 | TRBD1 | TRBV7-9 | NA | TGTGCCAGCAGCTTATTAACGGGACAGCCCACAGATACGCAGTATTTT | CASSLLTGQPTDTQYF
TRBJ2-1 | TRBD2 | TRBV19 | NA | TGTGCCAGTAGTATAACTAGCGGTGATGAGCAGTTCTTC | CASSITSGDEQFF
TRBJ2-7 | TRBD2 | TRBV4-2 | NA | TGTGCCAGCAGCCGAGGACTAGCGGGGGGAACTTCCTACGAGCAGTACTTC | CASSRGLAGGTSYEQYF
TRBJ2-7 | TRBD1 | TRBV30 | NA | TGTGCCTGGAGGTCCGGGACAGGGCTCCCCTACGAGCAGTACTTC | CAWRSGTGLPYEQYF